Listed below are T cell receptor beta chains from one sample, sequenced in a study of T cell responses to AZD1222 COVID-19 vaccine. Repertoires were generated with immunoSEQ multiplex PCR, while TCRdb's copy carries only in-frame clones and drops some. The sample contains approximately 160,000 clones, roughly 92% of which appear only once. The material was peripheral blood, obtained 28 days after the second AZD1222 dose. These TCRs come from an adult who received the AZD1222 COVID-19 vaccine. Both conserved end residues are part of each CDR3. The D gene is left open where the match is weak. The size entry is marked missing in some rows and otherwise reads once, few, many or a size class.

TRBJ2-6 | TRBV19 | once | TRBD1 | CASSSWTGSGANVLTF | TGTGCCAGTAGTTCCTGGACAGGGTCTGGGGCCAACGTCCTGACTTTC
TRBJ2-7 | TRBV7-6 | - | TRBD1 | CASSYSPGQGRNEQYF | TGTGCCAGCAGCTATTCGCCGGGACAGGGGAGGAACGAGCAGTACTTC
TRBJ2-1 | TRBV19 | - | TRBD2 | CASSATSGSYNEQFF | TGTGCCAGTAGTGCGACTAGCGGGTCCTACAATGAGCAGTTCTTC
TRBJ1-1 | TRBV6-5 | once | - | CASSYGMNTEAFF | TGTGCCAGCAGTTACGGAATGAACACTGAAGCTTTCTTT
TRBJ1-4 | TRBV14 | few | - | CASSQLGVGEKLFF | TGTGCCAGCAGCCAATTGGGGGTGGGAGAAAAACTGTTTTTT
TRBJ2-1 | TRBV10-3 | - | TRBD2 | CAINPGTSGRGNEQFF | TGTGCCATCAACCCCGGGACTAGCGGGAGGGGCAATGAGCAGTTCTTC
TRBJ2-3 | TRBV15 | - | - | CATSRDWAGTDTQYF | TGTGCCACCAGCAGAGATTGGGCGGGAACAGATACGCAGTATTTT
TRBJ2-1 | TRBV28 | - | - | CASTAEYNEQFF | TGTGCCAGCACGGCAGAATACAATGAGCAGTTCTTC
TRBJ2-1 | TRBV5-5 | - | TRBD2 | CASSYSGLAGVYNEQFF | TGTGCCAGCAGCTACTCCGGACTAGCGGGAGTCTACAATGAGCAGTTCTTC
TRBJ2-3 | TRBV2 | - | TRBD2 | CASSPSGGTDTQYF | TGTGCCAGCAGTCCTAGCGGGGGCACAGATACGCAGTATTTT
TRBJ2-1 | TRBV15 | - | - | CATSREGGYEQFF | TGTGCCACCAGCAGAGAGGGGGGCTATGAGCAGTTCTTC
TRBJ1-2 | TRBV3-1/TRBV3-2 | - | - | CASSQWGGYTF | TGTGCCAGCAGCCAATGGGGCGGCTACACCTTC
TRBJ1-1 | TRBV12-5 | - | - | CASGLGRGNEAFF | TGTGCTAGTGGTTTGGGACGGGGAAATGAAGCTTTCTTT
TRBJ1-2 | TRBV5-1 | once | - | CASSLGRQLYGYTF | TGCGCCAGCAGCTTGGGTCGCCAACTCTATGGCTACACCTTC
TRBJ1-2 | TRBV3-1/TRBV3-2 | - | - | CASSQGFGGVGRYGYTF | TGTGCCAGCAGCCAAGGCTTTGGGGGGGTCGGTCGCTATGGCTACACCTTC
TRBJ2-7 | TRBV11-2 | - | TRBD1 | CASSRSGTGPGAEYF | TGTGCCAGCAGCCGCTCCGGGACAGGGCCCGGGGCGGAGTACTTC
TRBJ2-5 | TRBV5-4 | - | TRBD2 | CASSQGLAEETQYF | TGTGCCAGCAGCCAGGGACTAGCGGAAGAGACCCAGTACTTC
TRBJ2-1 | TRBV6-5 | few | TRBD1 | CASRPGQGTDEQFF | TGTGCCAGCAGACCGGGACAGGGGACCGATGAGCAGTTCTTC
TRBJ1-1 | TRBV5-4 | - | TRBD1 | CASSRDSLEAFF | TGTGCCAGCAGTCGGGACAGCCTTGAAGCTTTCTTT
TRBJ2-7 | TRBV28 | once | TRBD2 | CASSLRVAGGPYEQYF | TGTGCCAGCAGTTTAAGGGTGGCGGGAGGGCCCTACGAGCAGTACTTC
TRBJ2-1 | TRBV4-1 | - | TRBD2 | CASSQRWGRESESSYNEQFF | TGCGCCAGCAGCCAGCGGTGGGGGAGGGAGAGCGAGAGCTCCTACAATGAGCAGTTCTTC
TRBJ1-1 | TRBV28 | - | - | CASTRGITEAFF | TGTGCCAGCACAAGGGGAATAACTGAAGCTTTCTTT
TRBJ1-6 | TRBV6-5 | - | - | CASSPRTANSPLHF | TGTGCCAGCAGTCCCCGGACAGCTAATTCACCCCTCCACTTT
TRBJ2-3 | TRBV10-3 | once | - | CAISEQQGGTDTQYF | TGTGCCATCAGTGAACAACAGGGAGGCACAGATACGCAGTATTTT
TRBJ1-1 | TRBV18 | - | - | CASSPIRVESTEAFF | TGTGCCAGCTCACCGATCCGGGTGGAGAGCACTGAAGCTTTCTTT
TRBJ1-3 | TRBV5-1 | - | - | CASSLEAGSSGNTIYF | TGCGCCAGCAGCTTGGAGGCAGGGAGCTCTGGAAACACCATATATTTT
TRBJ1-1 | TRBV5-1 | - | - | CASSLRQNTEAFF | TGCGCCAGCAGCTTGCGACAGAACACTGAAGCTTTCTTT
TRBJ1-2 | TRBV2 | - | TRBD1 | CASRIQGAWGYTF | TGTGCCAGCAGAATCCAGGGGGCTTGGGGCTACACCTTC
TRBJ1-6 | TRBV30 | few | - | CAWELVGQSPLHF | TGTGCCTGGGAGTTGGTGGGTCAGTCACCCCTCCACTTT
TRBJ1-2 | TRBV9 | - | TRBD1 | CASSATGYGYTF | TGTGCCAGCAGCGCGACAGGGTATGGCTACACCTTC
TRBJ2-3 | TRBV5-1 | once | - | CASSSDRVLGTQYF | TGCGCCAGCAGCTCGGACCGGGTTTTGGGTACGCAGTATTTT
TRBJ2-1 | TRBV30 | - | - | CAWSGLSRYNEQFF | TGTGCCTGGAGTGGACTATCTAGGTACAATGAGCAGTTCTTC
TRBJ2-7 | TRBV30 | - | TRBD1 | CAWSPDRGLSYEQYF | TGTGCCTGGAGCCCTGACAGGGGGCTGTCCTACGAGCAGTACTTC
TRBJ2-2 | TRBV7-6 | - | TRBD2 | CASSSGGLAYTGELFF | TGTGCCAGCAGCTCGGGGGGACTAGCGTACACCGGGGAGCTGTTTTTT
TRBJ2-4 | TRBV2 | - | TRBD1 | CASRPGTGVFGAKNIQYF | TGTGCCAGCAGACCCGGGACAGGGGTTTTTGGGGCCAAAAACATTCAGTACTTC
TRBJ1-5 | TRBV7-3 | - | - | CASSLTLNQPQHF | TGTGCCAGCAGTTTAACCCTGAATCAGCCCCAGCATTTT
TRBJ1-1 | TRBV30 | - | - | CASGTLRNTEAFF | TGTGCCTCCGGGACCCTGCGAAACACTGAAGCTTTCTTT
TRBJ2-3 | TRBV25-1 | - | - | CASSEFRDGITDTQYF | TGTGCCAGCAGTGAATTTCGGGACGGAATCACAGATACGCAGTATTTT
TRBJ1-5 | TRBV27 | - | TRBD1 | CASSPTGLHQPQHF | TGTGCCAGCAGTCCGACAGGGTTGCATCAGCCCCAGCATTTT
TRBJ1-3 | TRBV15 | - | TRBD1 | CATSTGEGATGNTIYF | TGTGCCACCAGCACCGGGGAGGGGGCAACAGGAAACACCATATATTTT
TRBJ2-5 | TRBV2 | - | - | CASSRDSQETQYF | TGTGCCAGCAGTCGGGACTCACAAGAGACCCAGTACTTC
TRBJ1-1 | TRBV29-1 | - | TRBD1 | CSVEEPGQGIFEAFF | TGCAGCGTTGAAGAGCCGGGACAGGGGATATTTGAAGCTTTCTTT
TRBJ2-3 | TRBV19 | - | - | CASSIGQHSSTDTQYF | TGTGCCAGTAGTATCGGGCAGCACTCTAGCACAGATACGCAGTATTTT
TRBJ2-3 | TRBV6-4 | once | TRBD2 | CASSDSGGRDTQYF | TGTGCCAGCAGTGACTCGGGGGGGAGAGATACGCAGTATTTT
TRBJ2-7 | TRBV5-4 | - | TRBD2 | CASSFHTSGRSRTYEQYF | TGTGCCAGCAGCTTCCACACTAGCGGGAGGTCCCGCACCTACGAGCAGTACTTC
TRBJ2-3 | TRBV19 | - | - | CASSIDPRTTFGDTQYF | TGTGCCAGTAGTATAGATCCCCGGACTACGTTTGGAGATACGCAGTATTTT
TRBJ2-5 | TRBV3-1/TRBV3-2 | - | - | CASSSAEETQYF | TGTGCCAGCAGCTCCGCGGAGGAGACCCAGTACTTC